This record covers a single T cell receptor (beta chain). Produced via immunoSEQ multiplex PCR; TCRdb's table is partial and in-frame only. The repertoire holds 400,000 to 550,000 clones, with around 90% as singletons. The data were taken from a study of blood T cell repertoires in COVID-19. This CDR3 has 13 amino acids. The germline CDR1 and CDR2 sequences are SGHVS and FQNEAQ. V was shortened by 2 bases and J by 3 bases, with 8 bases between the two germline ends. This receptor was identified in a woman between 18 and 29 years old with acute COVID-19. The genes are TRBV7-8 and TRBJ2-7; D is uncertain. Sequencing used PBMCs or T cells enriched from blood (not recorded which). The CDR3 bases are TGTGCCAGCAGCTTATCAGATTTCTACGAGCAGTACTTC. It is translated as CASSLSDFYEQYF.